Each of the 4 T cell receptor beta chains below was sequenced from the same sample in a study of cytomegalovirus exposure and HLA in healthy donors. The PCR made use of 60 Vbeta and 13 Jbeta primers. Only in-frame clones appear in the TCRdb table, and some are missing; sequencing was by immunoSEQ multiplex PCR. Counted here are about 200,000 clones, roughly four fifths occurring once; the ten biggest clones make up 6.5%. What was sequenced was PBMCs. Every receptor here comes from a woman in her forties or fifties in good health and CMV-seropositive.

This chain connects TRBV28 to TRBJ1-5; D gene uncertain. The germline V gene encodes CDR1 MDHEN and CDR2 SYDVKM. This CDR3 contains 15 residues. Between the trimmed V and J ends, which lost 4 bases and 7 bases, there was a span of 17 bases. CDR3 amino acids: CASSSPEVGSQPQHF. The CDR3 bases are TGTGCCAGCAGTTCTCCGGAGGTAGGCAGCCAGCCCCAGCATTTT.

About this clone: One junction end does not reproduce the germline sequence, and a read error may be involved. V and J are TRBV7-9 and TRBJ2-3, with 10 bases identical to TRBD2. The CDR3 consists of 15 residues. Germline CDR1 reads SEHNR; CDR2 reads FQNEAQ (reference sequence). The CDR3 sequence: CASSLAGASTDTQYF. In DNA form, the CDR3 reads TGTGCCAGCAGCCTAGCGGGGGCTAGCACAGATACGCAGTATTTT.

The chain carries TRBV7-2 and TRBJ1-5, with D possibly TRBD1 on 5 matching bases. This CDR3 comprises 14 residues. Trimming cost V 1 base and J 7 bases, with 11 bases left between them. Germline V CDR1 and CDR2: SGHTA, FQGNSA. In DNA form, the CDR3 reads TGTGCCAGCAGCTTAGGGGGCCCAGGGCAGCCCCAGCATTTT. Its translation is CASSLGGPGQPQHF.

The rearrangement uses TRBV7-2 and TRBJ1-1; D unclear. The CDR3 runs 13 residues. The V end lost 0 bases, the J end lost 4 bases, and 6 bases lay between the germline ends. The germline gives CDR1 SGHTA, CDR2 FQGNSA. CDR3 loop: CASSLARVTEAFF. CDR3 nucleotides: TGTGCCAGCAGCTTAGCGAGGGTCACTGAAGCTTTCTTT.